Listed below are T cell receptor beta chains from one sample, sequenced in a study of cytomegalovirus exposure and HLA in healthy donors. Sequencing used immunoSEQ multiplex PCR; TCRdb keeps in-frame clones, though not all of them. The sample totals about 140,000 clones. Specimen: PBMCs. The receptors come from a man aged 35 to 55 in good health and CMV-seronegative. Each CDR3 is given with its conserved first and last residue. D genes are given only for firm matches.

D gene	V gene	J gene	CDR3 protein	CDR3 DNA
TRBD2	TRBV7-8	TRBJ2-5	CASSLWLAGGQETQYF	TGTGCCAGCAGCTTATGGTTAGCGGGGGGCCAAGAGACCCAGTACTTC
.	TRBV6-1	TRBJ2-1	CASSERGYNEQFF	TGTGCCAGCAGTGAACGGGGCTACAATGAGCAGTTCTTC
.	TRBV6-5	TRBJ1-2	CASTRARGYGYTF	TGTGCCAGCACGAGAGCCAGGGGCTATGGCTACACCTTC
.	TRBV9	TRBJ2-3	CASSVGGLLTDTQYF	TGTGCCAGCAGCGTAGGAGGACTACTCACAGATACGCAGTATTTT
TRBD2	TRBV28	TRBJ2-7	CASSLFRTSGYEQYF	TGTGCCAGCAGTTTATTCAGGACTAGCGGTTACGAGCAGTACTTC
.	TRBV6-5	TRBJ1-5	CASRRGLDQPQHF	TGTGCCAGCAGACGGGGTTTGGATCAGCCCCAGCATTTT
.	TRBV11-2	TRBJ2-6	CASSLEQTGANVLTF	TGTGCCAGCAGCTTAGAACAAACAGGGGCCAACGTCCTGACTTTC
TRBD1	TRBV6-6	TRBJ2-7	CASRNSGTGGEQYF	TGTGCCAGCAGAAACTCCGGGACAGGTGGCGAGCAGTACTTC
.	TRBV28	TRBJ1-5	CASSSGGADQPQHF	TGTGCCAGCAGTTCGGGGGGCGCGGATCAGCCCCAGCATTTT
.	TRBV15	TRBJ1-3	CATSRDLGGHSSGNTIYF	TGTGCCACCAGCAGGGACCTCGGAGGGCACAGCTCTGGAAACACCATATATTTT
TRBD2	TRBV6-6	TRBJ2-7	CASSYSAGEHEQYF	TGTGCCAGCAGTTACTCGGCGGGGGAGCACGAGCAGTACTTC
.	TRBV5-1	TRBJ2-7	CASSHPGQDYEQYF	TGCGCCAGCAGCCATCCGGGACAAGACTACGAGCAGTACTTC
TRBD1	TRBV7-2	TRBJ2-3	CASRSGTGGADTQYF	TGTGCCAGCAGGTCCGGGACAGGGGGTGCAGATACGCAGTATTTT
.	TRBV29-1	TRBJ2-7	CSVRVGGAYEQYF	TGCAGCGTGAGGGTCGGGGGAGCCTACGAGCAGTACTTC
.	TRBV11-2	TRBJ2-7	CASSLDSGLPESEQYF	TGTGCCAGCAGCTTAGATAGCGGACTGCCAGAATCAGAGCAGTACTTC
.	TRBV7-3	TRBJ2-2	CASSSRVNTGELFF	TGTGCCAGCAGCTCTCGGGTTAACACCGGGGAGCTGTTTTTT
.	TRBV2	TRBJ1-2	CASSELVLLRANYGYTF	TGTGCCAGCAGTGAATTGGTTCTCCTTAGAGCTAACTATGGCTACACCTTC
.	TRBV6-5	TRBJ2-7	CASSKDIYEQYF	TGTGCCAGCAGTAAGGACATCTACGAGCAGTACTTC
TRBD2	TRBV7-2	TRBJ2-3	CASSLARRGGLADTQYF	TGTGCCAGCAGCTTAGCGCGGCGGGGGGGGCTCGCAGATACGCAGTATTTT
TRBD2	TRBV9	TRBJ2-7	CASSVSGVAYEQYF	TGTGCCAGCAGCGTGAGCGGGGTTGCCTACGAGCAGTACTTC
TRBD2	TRBV7-9	TRBJ2-3	CASSLKGGGTDTQYF	TGTGCCAGCAGCCTTAAGGGAGGGGGCACAGATACGCAGTATTTT
TRBD1	TRBV5-4	TRBJ2-5	CASRRTGGGETQYF	TGTGCCAGCAGAAGGACAGGGGGAGGAGAGACCCAGTACTTC
.	TRBV7-2	TRBJ1-2	CASSPSWGDYGYTF	TGTGCCAGCAGCCCCTCGTGGGGGGACTATGGCTACACCTTC
TRBD2	TRBV7-9	TRBJ2-5	CASRVTSGGQETQYF	TGTGCCAGCAGGGTGACTAGCGGGGGCCAAGAGACCCAGTACTTC
TRBD1	TRBV6-6	TRBJ2-7	CASSPRDRGPYEQYF	TGTGCCAGCAGCCCCCGGGACAGGGGTCCCTACGAGCAGTACTTC
.	TRBV5-1	TRBJ1-1	CASSPDRGVEAFF	TGCGCCAGCAGTCCCGACCGGGGGGTTGAAGCTTTCTTT
.	TRBV11-1	TRBJ1-3	CASGALRGGGNTIYF	TGTGCCAGCGGCGCCCTTCGAGGAGGTGGAAACACCATATATTTT
TRBD1	TRBV5-1	TRBJ1-1	CASSLGQGTEYTEAFF	TGCGCCAGCAGCTTGGGACAGGGGACGGAATACACTGAAGCTTTCTTT
TRBD1	TRBV6-6	TRBJ1-5	CASSYRQGAGGPQHF	TGTGCCAGCAGTTACCGACAGGGGGCAGGGGGGCCCCAGCATTTT
TRBD1	TRBV19	TRBJ1-5	CASSPDRGNQPQHF	TGTGCCAGTAGCCCCGACAGGGGGAATCAGCCCCAGCATTTT
.	TRBV9	TRBJ1-1	CASSVDSNMNTEAFF	TGTGCCAGCAGCGTAGACAGTAATATGAACACTGAAGCTTTCTTT
.	TRBV12-5	TRBJ1-1	CASGLTSGVTEAFF	TGTGCTAGTGGTTTGACCTCAGGGGTCACTGAAGCTTTCTTT
.	TRBV5-6	TRBJ2-1	CASSFGYNEQFF	TGTGCCAGCAGCTTCGGGTACAATGAGCAGTTCTTC
TRBD2	TRBV10-3	TRBJ2-5	CASGLAGAQETQYF	TGTGCCTCCGGACTAGCGGGGGCACAAGAGACCCAGTACTTC
TRBD1	TRBV19	TRBJ1-5	CASSKTGGRSNQPQHF	TGTGCCAGTAGTAAAACAGGGGGCCGGAGCAATCAGCCCCAGCATTTT
TRBD2	TRBV7-2	TRBJ2-3	CASSSSGGRLDTQYF	TGTGCCAGCAGCTCGAGCGGGGGGCGTTTAGATACGCAGTATTTT
TRBD1	TRBV7-9	TRBJ2-2	CASSPIGTAAEGELFF	TGTGCCAGCAGCCCTATCGGGACAGCCGCCGAGGGGGAGCTGTTTTTT
.	TRBV2	TRBJ2-4	CASRPFDVGGNIQYF	TGTGCCAGCAGGCCCTTTGACGTTGGAGGCAACATTCAGTACTTC
.	TRBV11-2	TRBJ2-7	CASSLQFYEQYF	TGTGCCAGCAGCTTACAGTTTTACGAGCAGTACTTC
TRBD1	TRBV7-2	TRBJ2-7	CASSLAPGQVYEQYF	TGTGCCAGCAGCTTAGCGCCGGGACAGGTTTACGAGCAGTACTTC
.	TRBV6-1	TRBJ1-4	CASSEWGPGEKLFF	TGTGCCAGCAGTGAATGGGGGCCCGGAGAAAAACTGTTTTTT
TRBD1	TRBV9	TRBJ2-2	CASSVVRTGNKNTGELFF	TGTGCCAGCAGCGTAGTTAGGACAGGGAATAAGAACACCGGGGAGCTGTTTTTT
TRBD1	TRBV7-9	TRBJ1-1	CASSTTGGTEAFF	TGTGCCAGCAGCACCACAGGGGGCACTGAAGCTTTCTTT
TRBD1	TRBV4-3	TRBJ1-2	CASSQAIGTGGADGYTF	TGCGCCAGCAGCCAAGCCATCGGGACAGGGGGGGCGGATGGCTACACCTTC
TRBD2	TRBV4-1	TRBJ2-1	CASSQVAGASYNEQFF	TGCGCCAGCAGCCAAGTGGCGGGAGCCTCCTACAATGAGCAGTTCTTC
.	TRBV7-9	TRBJ2-5	CASSLGTTAGETQYF	TGTGCCAGCAGCTTAGGCACGACGGCGGGGGAGACCCAGTACTTC
.	TRBV7-2	TRBJ2-3	CASSRPGTTHTDTQYF	TGTGCCAGCAGCCGACCTGGGACAACCCACACAGATACGCAGTATTTT
TRBD1	TRBV6-5	TRBJ1-1	CASSYSGTGFSF	TGTGCCAGCAGTTACTCTGGGACAGGGTTCAGCTTT
.	TRBV5-6	TRBJ1-4	CASSLQSGAYEETHEKLFF	TGTGCCAGCAGCTTGCAAAGTGGGGCCTACGAAGAGACCCACGAAAAACTGTTTTTT
TRBD2	TRBV6-5	TRBJ2-1	CASSVTGGPVNEQFF	TGTGCCAGCAGTGTGACGGGGGGGCCGGTCAATGAGCAGTTCTTC
.	TRBV5-1	TRBJ2-2	CASSGALQGTGELFF	TGCGCCAGCAGTGGGGCTCTCCAGGGGACCGGGGAGCTGTTTTTT
TRBD2	TRBV6-5	TRBJ2-2	CASSYRTSRSGELFF	TGTGCCAGCAGTTACAGGACTAGCAGAAGCGGGGAGCTGTTTTTT
.	TRBV4-3	TRBJ2-1	CASSQDRAVSYNEQFF	TGCGCCAGCAGCCAAGATAGAGCGGTCTCCTACAATGAGCAGTTCTTC
TRBD1	TRBV9	TRBJ1-4	CASSLKGQDEKLFF	TGTGCCAGCAGCCTAAAGGGACAGGATGAAAAACTGTTTTTT